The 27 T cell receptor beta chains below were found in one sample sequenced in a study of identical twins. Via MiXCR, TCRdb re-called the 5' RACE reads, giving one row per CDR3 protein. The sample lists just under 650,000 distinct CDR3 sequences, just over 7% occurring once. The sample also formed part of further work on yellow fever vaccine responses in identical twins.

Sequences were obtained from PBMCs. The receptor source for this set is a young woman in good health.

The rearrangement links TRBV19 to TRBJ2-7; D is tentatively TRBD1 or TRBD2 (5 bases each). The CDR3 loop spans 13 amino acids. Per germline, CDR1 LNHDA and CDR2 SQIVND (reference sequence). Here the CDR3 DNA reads TGTGCGACGGCCGGGGCGGGCTCCTACGAGCAGTACTTC. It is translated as CATAGAGSYEQYF.

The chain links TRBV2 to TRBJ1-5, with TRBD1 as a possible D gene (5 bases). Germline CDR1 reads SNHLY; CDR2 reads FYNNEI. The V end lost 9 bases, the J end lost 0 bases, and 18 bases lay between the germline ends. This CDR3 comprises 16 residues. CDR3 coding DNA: TGTGCCAGTCAAGGGGTGGCATCCTATAGCAATCAGCCCCAGCATTTT. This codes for CASQGVASYSNQPQHF.

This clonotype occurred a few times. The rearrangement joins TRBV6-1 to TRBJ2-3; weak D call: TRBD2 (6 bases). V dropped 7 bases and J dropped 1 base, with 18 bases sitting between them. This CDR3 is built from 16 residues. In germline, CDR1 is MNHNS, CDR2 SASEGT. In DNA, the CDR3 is TGTGCCAGCACCGAACCCGGGGGAGGAGGCACAGATACGCAGTATTTT. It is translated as CASTEPGGGGTDTQYF.

The CDR3 DNA sequence: TGCGCCAGCAGCTTGCCGGACTTAGCGGGGGCAGATACGCAGTATTTT. Its protein product is CASSLPDLAGADTQYF. The rearrangement uses TRBV5-1 and TRBJ2-3, with 9 nucleotides matching TRBD2. This CDR3 is 16 amino acids long. Germline values: CDR1 SGHRS, CDR2 YFSETQ. V shed 1 base and J 4 bases; nucleotides not matched to a gene: 7.

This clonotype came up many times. The CDR3 loop is CASSSSDGQFF. DNA of the CDR3: TGTGCCAGCAGTTCTTCCGACGGGCAGTTCTTC. The chain links TRBV12-3 or TRBV12-4 to TRBJ2-1; D is undetermined. V was cut by 4 bases and J by 12 bases, with 10 bases left in between. The length of the CDR3 is 11 residues.

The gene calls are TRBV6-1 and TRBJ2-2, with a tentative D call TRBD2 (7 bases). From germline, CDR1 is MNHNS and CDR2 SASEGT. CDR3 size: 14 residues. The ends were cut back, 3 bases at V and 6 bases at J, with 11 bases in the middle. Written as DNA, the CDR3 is TGTGCCAGCAGTGACAGGGGAGGGGCCGGGGAGCTGTTTTTT. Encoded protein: CASSDRGGAGELFF.

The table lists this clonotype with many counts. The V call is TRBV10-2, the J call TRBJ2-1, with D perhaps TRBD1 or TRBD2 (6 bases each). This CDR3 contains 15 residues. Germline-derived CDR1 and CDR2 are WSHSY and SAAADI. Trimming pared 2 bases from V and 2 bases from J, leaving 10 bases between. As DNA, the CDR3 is TGCGCCAGCAGTGAGGAGGGGGGCGCCTACAATGAGCAGTTCTTC. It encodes CASSEEGGAYNEQFF.

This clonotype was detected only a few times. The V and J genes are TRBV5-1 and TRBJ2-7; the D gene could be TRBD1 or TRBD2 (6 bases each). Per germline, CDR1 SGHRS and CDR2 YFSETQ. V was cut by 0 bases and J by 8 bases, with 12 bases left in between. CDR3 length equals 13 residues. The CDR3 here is CASSLDGGGKQYV. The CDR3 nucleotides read TGCGCCAGCAGCTTGGATGGAGGGGGGAAGCAGTACGTC.

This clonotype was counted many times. Here the CDR3 reads CASSQAGLAGGLEQFF. DNA of the CDR3: TGCGCCAGCAGCCAGGCGGGACTAGCGGGGGGGCTCGAGCAGTTCTTC. The chain joins TRBV4-1 to TRBJ2-1; 16 bases agree with TRBD2. Germline V CDR1 and CDR2: MGHRA, YSYEKL. The ends lost 3 bases at V and 10 bases at J; junction bases unmatched: 6. The CDR3 covers 16 residues.

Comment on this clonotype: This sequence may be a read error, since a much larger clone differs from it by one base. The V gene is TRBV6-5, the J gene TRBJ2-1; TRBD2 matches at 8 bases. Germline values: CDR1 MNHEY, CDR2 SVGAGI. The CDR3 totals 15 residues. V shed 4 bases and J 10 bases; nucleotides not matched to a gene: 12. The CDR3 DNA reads TGTGCCAGCAGTTCTCGACAAGCGGGAGTAGTAGAGCAGTTCTTC. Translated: CASSSRQAGVVEQFF.

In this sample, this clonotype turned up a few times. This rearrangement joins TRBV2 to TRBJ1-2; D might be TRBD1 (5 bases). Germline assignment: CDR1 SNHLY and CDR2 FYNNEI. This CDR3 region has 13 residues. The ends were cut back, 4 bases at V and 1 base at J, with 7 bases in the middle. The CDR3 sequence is CASSGRGNYGYTF. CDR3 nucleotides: TGTGCCAGCAGTGGTAGGGGTAACTATGGCTACACCTTC.

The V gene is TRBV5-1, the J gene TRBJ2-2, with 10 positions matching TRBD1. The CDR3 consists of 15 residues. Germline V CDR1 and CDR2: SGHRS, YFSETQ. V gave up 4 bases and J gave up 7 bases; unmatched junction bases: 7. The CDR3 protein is CASSPGQGEIGELFF. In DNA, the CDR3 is TGCGCCAGCAGCCCAGGACAGGGGGAGATCGGGGAGCTGTTTTTT.

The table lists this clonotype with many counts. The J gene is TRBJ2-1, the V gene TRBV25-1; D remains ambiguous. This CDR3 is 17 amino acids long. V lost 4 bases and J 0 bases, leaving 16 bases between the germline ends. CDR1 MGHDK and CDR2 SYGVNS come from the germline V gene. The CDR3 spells CASSGFSVHSSYNEQFF. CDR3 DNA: TGTGCCAGCAGTGGCTTTTCTGTTCATAGCTCCTACAATGAGCAGTTCTTC.

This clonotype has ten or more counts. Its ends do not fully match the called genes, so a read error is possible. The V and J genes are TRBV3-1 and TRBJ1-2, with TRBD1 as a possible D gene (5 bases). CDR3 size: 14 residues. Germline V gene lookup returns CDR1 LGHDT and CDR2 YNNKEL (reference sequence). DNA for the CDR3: TGTGCCAGCAGCCAAAGCGCGGGGACCTCCGGGTCGAACTTC. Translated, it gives CASSQSAGTSGSNF.

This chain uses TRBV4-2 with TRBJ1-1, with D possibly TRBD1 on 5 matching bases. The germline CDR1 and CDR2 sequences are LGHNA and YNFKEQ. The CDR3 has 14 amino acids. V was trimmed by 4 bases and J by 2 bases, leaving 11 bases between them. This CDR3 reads CASSRDGGNTEAFF. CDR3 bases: TGTGCCAGCAGCCGGGACGGGGGAAACACTGAAGCTTTCTTT.

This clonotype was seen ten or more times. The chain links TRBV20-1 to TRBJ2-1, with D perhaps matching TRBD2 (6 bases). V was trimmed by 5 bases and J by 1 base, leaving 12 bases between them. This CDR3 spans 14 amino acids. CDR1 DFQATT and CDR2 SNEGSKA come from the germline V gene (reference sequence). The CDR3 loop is CSALGGPSYNEQFF. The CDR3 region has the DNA TGCAGTGCTCTGGGGGGACCATCCTACAATGAGCAGTTCTTC.

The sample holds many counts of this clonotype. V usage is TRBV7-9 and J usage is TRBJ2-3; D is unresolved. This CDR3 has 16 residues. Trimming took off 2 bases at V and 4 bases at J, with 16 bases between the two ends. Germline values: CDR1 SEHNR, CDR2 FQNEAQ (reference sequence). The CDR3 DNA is TGTGCCAGCAGCTTAAGTACTGGCTTCCCTCCAGATACGCAGTATTTT. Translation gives CASSLSTGFPPDTQYF.

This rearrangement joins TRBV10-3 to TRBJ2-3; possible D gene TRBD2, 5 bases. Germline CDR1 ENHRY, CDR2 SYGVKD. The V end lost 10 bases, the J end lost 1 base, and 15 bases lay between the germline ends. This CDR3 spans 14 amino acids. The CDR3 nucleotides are TGTGCCACCCTGGCACCCGGGGGCACAGATACGCAGTATTTT. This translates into CATLAPGGTDTQYF.

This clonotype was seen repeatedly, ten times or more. Here the CDR3 DNA reads TGTGCCAGCAGCCCGCGCTACGAGCAGTACGTC. As protein: CASSPRYEQYV. The V and J genes are TRBV7-2 and TRBJ2-7; D remains unclear. The V gene lost 5 bases and the J gene lost 3 bases, with 5 bases spanning the gap. Per the germline V gene, CDR1 is SGHTA and CDR2 is FQGNSA. The CDR3 sequence is 11 residues long.

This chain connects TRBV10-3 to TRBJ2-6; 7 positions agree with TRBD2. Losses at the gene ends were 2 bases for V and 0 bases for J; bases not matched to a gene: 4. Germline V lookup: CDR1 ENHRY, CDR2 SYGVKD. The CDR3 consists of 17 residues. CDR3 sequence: CAISEGLGFSGANVLTF. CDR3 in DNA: TGTGCCATCAGTGAGGGACTAGGGTTCTCTGGGGCCAACGTCCTGACTTTC.

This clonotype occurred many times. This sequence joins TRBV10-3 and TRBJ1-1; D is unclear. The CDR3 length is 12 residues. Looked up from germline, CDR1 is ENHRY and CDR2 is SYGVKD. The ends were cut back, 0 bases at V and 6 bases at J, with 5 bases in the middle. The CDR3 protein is CAISESGPEAFF. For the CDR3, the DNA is TGTGCCATCAGTGAGTCGGGCCCTGAAGCTTTCTTT.

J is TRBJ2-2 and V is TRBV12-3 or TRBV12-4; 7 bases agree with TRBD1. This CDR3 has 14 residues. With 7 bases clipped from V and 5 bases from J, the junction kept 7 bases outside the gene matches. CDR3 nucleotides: TGTGCCAGCACAGGGGGTGCTTTTACCGGGGAGCTGTTTTTT. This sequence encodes CASTGGAFTGELFF.

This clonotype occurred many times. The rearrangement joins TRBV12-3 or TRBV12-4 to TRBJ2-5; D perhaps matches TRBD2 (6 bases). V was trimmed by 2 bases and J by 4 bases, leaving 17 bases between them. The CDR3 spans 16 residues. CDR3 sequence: CASSLRGRTVGETQYF. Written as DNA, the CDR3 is TGTGCCAGCAGTTTACGGGGGAGGACGGTAGGAGAGACCCAGTACTTC.

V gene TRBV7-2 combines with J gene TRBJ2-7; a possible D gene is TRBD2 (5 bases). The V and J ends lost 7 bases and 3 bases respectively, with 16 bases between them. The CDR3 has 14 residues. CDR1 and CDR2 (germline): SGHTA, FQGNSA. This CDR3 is CASTMDFGRYEQYF. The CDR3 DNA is TGTGCCAGCACCATGGACTTCGGGCGCTACGAGCAGTACTTC.

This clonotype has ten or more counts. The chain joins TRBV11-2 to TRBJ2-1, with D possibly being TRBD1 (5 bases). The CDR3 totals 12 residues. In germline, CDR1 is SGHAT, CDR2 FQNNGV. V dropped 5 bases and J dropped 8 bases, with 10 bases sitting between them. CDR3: CASSRTFDEQFF. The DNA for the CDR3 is TGTGCCAGCAGCCGGACATTTGATGAGCAGTTCTTC.

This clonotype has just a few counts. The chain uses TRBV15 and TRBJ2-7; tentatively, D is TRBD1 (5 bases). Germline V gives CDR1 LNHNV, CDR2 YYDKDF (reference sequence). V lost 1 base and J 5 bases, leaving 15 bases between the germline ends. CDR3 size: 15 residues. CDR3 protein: CATSRAPAGFHEQYF. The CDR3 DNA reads TGTGCCACCAGCAGAGCCCCAGCAGGGTTCCACGAGCAGTACTTC.

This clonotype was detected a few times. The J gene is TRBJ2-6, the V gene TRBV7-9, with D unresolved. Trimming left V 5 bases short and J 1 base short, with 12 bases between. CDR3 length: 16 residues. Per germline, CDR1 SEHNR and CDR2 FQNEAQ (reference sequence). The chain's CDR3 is CASSPRQTSGANVLTF. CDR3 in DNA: TGTGCCAGCAGCCCACGACAAACGTCTGGGGCCAACGTCCTGACTTTC.